Following are 9 T cell receptor beta chains from one sample sequenced in a study of neurological immune-mediated disorders. TCRdb analysed the 5' RACE reads with MiXCR anew, one entry per CDR3 protein. The table lists about 55,000 distinct CDR3 sequences, around 4% of them singletons. The sequencing input was PBMCs. The receptor set was obtained from a man aged 55 to 70 with multiple sclerosis.

This clonotype showed up many times. CDR3 amino acids: CASGQTSADTQYF. DNA for the CDR3: TGTGCCAGCGGTCAGACTAGTGCAGATACGCAGTATTTT. This chain uses TRBV3-1 with TRBJ2-3; D might be TRBD2 (6 bases). V lost 8 bases, J lost 4 bases, and 13 bases lay in between. The CDR3 consists of 13 residues. Germline assignment: CDR1 LGHDT and CDR2 YNNKEL (reference sequence).

This clonotype came up many times. The rearrangement uses TRBV5-1 and TRBJ2-7, with 12 bases that match TRBD2. With V trimmed by 3 bases and J by 3 bases, 10 bases remained unmatched. There are 17 residues in the CDR3. The germline gives CDR1 SGHRS, CDR2 YFSETQ. As DNA, the CDR3 is TGCGCCAGCAGCTACGGACTAGCGGGGACCGGCTACTACGAGCAGTACTTC. As protein: CASSYGLAGTGYYEQYF.

This clonotype was observed at least ten times. The chain joins TRBV9 to TRBJ2-7; 8 bases are shared with TRBD2. Per the germline V gene, CDR1 is SGDLS and CDR2 is YYNGEE. Losses at the gene ends were 0 bases for V and 3 bases for J; bases not matched to a gene: 5. The CDR3 loop spans 15 amino acids. The CDR3 DNA reads TGTGCCAGCAGCGTAGGAGGCGGGGGGAGCTACGAGCAGTACTTC. As protein: CASSVGGGGSYEQYF.

This clonotype was counted ten times or more. The genes are TRBV25-1 and TRBJ1-1; possibly TRBD1 for D (5 bases). The CDR3 contains 15 residues. V lost 4 bases and J lost 3, with 15 bases in between. The germline gives CDR1 MGHDK, CDR2 SYGVNS. CDR3 protein: CASSGWGLRDTEAFF. In nucleotides, the CDR3 is TGTGCCAGCAGTGGTTGGGGGTTACGGGACACTGAAGCTTTCTTT. The complete variable domain, with remaining parts taken from reference TRBV25-1 and TRBJ1-1, reads EADIYQTPRYLVIGTGKKITLECSQTMGHDKMYWYQQDPGMELHLIHYSYGVNSTEKGDLSSESTVSRIRTEHFPLTLESARPSHTSQYLCASSGWGLRDTEAFFGQGTRLTVV.

This clonotype was recorded many times. The V and J genes are TRBV5-1 and TRBJ2-5, with D uncertain. The ends were cut back, 1 base at V and 1 base at J, with 8 bases in the middle. The CDR3 spans 14 residues. From germline, CDR1 is SGHRS and CDR2 YFSETQ. CDR3 protein: CASSLSSIQETQYF. CDR3 nucleotide sequence: TGCGCCAGCAGCTTGTCTAGTATCCAAGAGACCCAGTACTTC.

The table lists this clonotype with a few counts. The CDR3 loop is CASRTAGNTEAFF. In DNA, the CDR3 is TGCGCCAGCCGAACGGCAGGGAACACTGAAGCTTTCTTT. The genes are TRBV5-1 and TRBJ1-1; no firm D call. The ends were cut back, 7 bases at V and 1 base at J, with 11 bases in the middle. The CDR3 has 13 residues. The germline V gene encodes CDR1 SGHRS and CDR2 YFSETQ.

The J gene is TRBJ1-5, the V gene TRBV18, with D possibly matching TRBD1 (5 bases). V was cut by 4 bases and J by 4 bases, with 14 bases left in between. The CDR3 is 15 amino acids. CDR1 and CDR2 from the germline V gene are KGHSH and LQKENI. The CDR3 reads CASSLSGEGNQPQHF. CDR3 coding DNA: TGTGCCAGCTCACTGTCTGGGGAGGGGAATCAGCCCCAGCATTTT.

This clonotype appeared many times. This rearrangement joins TRBV7-8 to TRBJ2-7, with D perhaps matching TRBD1 (6 bases). Per germline, CDR1 SGHVS and CDR2 FQNEAQ. The CDR3 contains 19 residues. Trimming pared 2 bases from V and 4 bases from J, leaving 27 bases between. CDR3 region: CASSLYALPTGNLQYEQYF. Here the CDR3 DNA reads TGTGCCAGCAGCTTATATGCCCTTCCGACAGGAAACCTTCAATACGAGCAGTACTTC. Drawing the rest from reference TRBV7-8 and TRBJ2-7, the complete variable domain is GAGVSQSPRYKVAKRGQDVALRCDPISGHVSLFWYQQALGQGPEFLTYFQNEAQLDKSGLPSDRFFAERPEGSVSTLKIQRTQQEDSAVYLCASSLYALPTGNLQYEQYFGPGTRLTVT.

This clonotype was seen at least ten times. V and J are TRBV24-1 and TRBJ2-3; D perhaps matches TRBD2 (6 bases). V lost 4 bases and J 0 bases, leaving 13 bases between the germline ends. The CDR3 is made up of 16 amino acids. Germline lookup yields CDR1 KGHDR and CDR2 SFDVKD. For the CDR3, the DNA is TGTGCCACCAGTGACCCCCGGGGGTCCAGCACAGATACGCAGTATTTT. As protein: CATSDPRGSSTDTQYF.